The T cell receptor beta chain under discussion was sequenced for a study of blood T cell repertoires in COVID-19. Overall study context: Donors in the United States, Italy and Spain gave samples during acute or convalescent COVID-19. T cells, B-cell-depleted T cells, or PBMCs supplied cDNA or gDNA.

Recovered status applied to Cohort 3 donors who had two consecutive negative PCRs. It also applied to those with clearance or with symptom resolution. This CDR3 is 14 amino acids long. V was trimmed by 3 bases and J by 5 bases, leaving 14 bases between them. Germline CDR1 reads SGDLS; CDR2 reads YYNGEE. Only in-frame clones appear in the TCRdb table, and some are missing; sequencing was by immunoSEQ multiplex PCR. The sample yields a few hundred thousand clones, approximately 92% seen once. The sequenced sample was PBMCs or T cells enriched from blood (not recorded which). This TCR derives from a woman younger than 45 who had recovered from COVID-19. The chain is built from TRBV9 and TRBJ2-5; D is possibly TRBD2 (6 bases). The CDR3 region is CASSAGGVGETQYF. CDR3 in DNA: TGTGCCAGCAGCGCCGGCGGGGTGGGGGAGACCCAGTACTTC.